A single T cell receptor beta chain is shown here with its context. This specimen includes other DNA sequences encoding the same CDR3. These data come from a study of shared clonotypes between healthy human individuals. Germline lookup yields CDR1 SGHDN and CDR2 FVKESK. This CDR3 comprises 11 residues. The V and J ends lost 3 bases and 4 bases respectively, with 4 bases between them. Researchers ran the assay at a deep level. Data came from immunoSEQ multiplex PCR; TCRdb stores just in-frame clones and leaves some out. The profile shows roughly 1,800,000 clones, about 94% of them singletons. The naive CD8 fraction comprised CD45RO-negative cells positively selected for CCR7 and excluded terminally differentiated effector memory CD45RA+ cells.

This sequence originates from a man younger than 35 in good health. The specimen was naive CD8+ T cells sorted from blood. This rearrangement joins TRBV14 to TRBJ2-7; no clear D gene. For the CDR3, the DNA is TGTGCCAGCAGCCAGCTATACGAGCAGTACTTC. This translates into CASSQLYEQYF.